The subject of this entry is one T cell receptor beta chain. The antigen is not known. Treatment of the sample: oral pan-JAK inhibitor, 5-10 mg twice daily. The source of the sample is a study of CD8+ T cells in alopecia areata. The germline V gene encodes CDR1 SQVTM and CDR2 ANQGSEA. This CDR3 contains 11 residues. V dropped 7 bases and J dropped 4 bases, with 10 bases sitting between them. Study-wide results and limits: Among the top 100, expanded CD8+ clones, as well as scalp clonality, were significantly decreased by tofacitinib.

Once RNA had been extracted, it was reverse transcribed into cDNA to act as the sequencing template. TCRdb's copy holds only in-frame clones and misses some; the assay was immunoSEQ multiplex PCR. Here the sample spans 150,000 to 200,000 clones, 60% being singletons. V is TRBV29-1 and J is TRBJ1-2; D gene ambiguous. The sample consisted of CD4+ T cells sorted from blood, taken at week 24, from a patient treated with tofacitinib. The sequence derives from a human donor with alopecia areata. The CDR3 nucleotides are TGCAGCGCCCTTACCTCCTATGGCTACACCTTC. This encodes CSALTSYGYTF.